Sequencing of this TCR beta chain was carried out in a study of Graves' ophthalmopathy and Graves' hyperthyroidism. Study-wide points: This model predicted ophthalmopathy progression (sensitivity around 71%, specificity roughly 72%).

Investigators amplified TCR beta CDR3 regions from RNA transcripts. The workflow started with a first-round RT-PCR run with HTBI primers and then moved on to a second-round multiplex PCR. TCRdb ran MiXCR on the multiplex PCR reads and lists one entry per CDR3 protein. The sample lists tens of thousands of distinct CDR3 sequences, about 44% occurring once. The PBMCs had their origin in roughly 10 ml of fresh peripheral blood. This clonotype was seen more than once but under ten times. The antigen remains unidentified. V was shortened by 0 bases and J by 2 bases, with 11 bases between the two germline ends. CDR3 length equals 16 residues. Germline V CDR1 and CDR2: MRHNA, SNTAGT.

This chain links TRBV6-4 with TRBJ2-1; weak D call: TRBD2 (6 bases). This sequence was found in an adult woman with stable Graves' hyperthyroidism. Specimen: peripheral blood. CDR3 DNA: TGTGCCAGCAGTGACTCGATAGCGGATACCTACAATGAGCAGTTCTTC. Translation gives CASSDSIADTYNEQFF.